This entry features one T cell receptor beta chain sequence. Antigen: not known. The data derive from a study of T cells after yellow fever vaccination. Study summary: Preparing low-cell-number fractions relied on SMART-Seq v4 Ultra Low Input. General observations from the study: In FACS-sorted repertoires, abundant clonotypes from the bulk population could appear as contaminants. The secondary response was weaker, and its peak arrived faster, on day 5 versus 15.

The V and J ends lost 2 bases and 5 bases, in that order; junction bases with no gene match: 6. Germline-derived CDR1 and CDR2 are SGHRS and YFSETQ. This CDR3 has 14 amino acids. A single record per CDR3 protein comes from TCRdb applying MiXCR to the 5' RACE reads. The table records approximately 330,000 distinct CDR3 sequences, around an eighth of them present only once. This chain uses TRBV5-1 with TRBJ2-7; 8 positions agree with TRBD1. Specimen: CD4+ T cells sorted from PBMCs, collected 15 days after the yellow fever booster vaccination. The origin of this receptor is a young man who received the YFV17D yellow fever vaccine. The CDR3 bases are TGCGCCAGCAGCTTCGCTAAGACAGGGGACGAGCAGTACTTC. The encoded protein is CASSFAKTGDEQYF.